The 30 T cell receptor beta chains below were found in one sample sequenced in a study of shared clonotypes between healthy human individuals. Clones were read by immunoSEQ multiplex PCR, and TCRdb kept only the in-frame ones, dropping some. The repertoire includes about 2.3 million clones, approximately 93% of them detected once, and 0.39% sits in the top ten. The sequencing sample was made of naive CD4+ T cells from PBMCs. Subset noted: CD45RA+ positively selected. The receptor source for this set is a man aged 18 to 35 in good health. Some clones in this sample may be carry-over from other donors' samples.

This chain's CDR3 is CASSLTILQTGELFF. CDR3 DNA sequence: TGCGCCAGCAGCTTGACGATTTTACAGACCGGGGAGCTGTTTTTT. V and J are TRBV5-1 and TRBJ2-2; D gene unclear. V lost 1 base to trimming and J lost 5 bases, with 12 bases between them. This CDR3 contains 15 residues. CDR1 SGHRS and CDR2 YFSETQ come from the germline V gene.

The chain couples TRBV5-1 to TRBJ2-7; D may be TRBD2 (6 bases). The CDR3 runs to 15 residues. The ends were cut back, 4 bases at V and 6 bases at J, with 20 bases in the middle. Germline V gives CDR1 SGHRS, CDR2 YFSETQ. CDR3 in amino acids: CASSLGPGVGGEQYF. CDR3 DNA sequence: TGCGCCAGCAGCCTTGGACCGGGGGTAGGAGGCGAGCAGTACTTC.

The chain links TRBV28 to TRBJ2-7, with a tentative D call TRBD2 (7 bases). The V gene's germline CDR1 is MDHEN and CDR2 SYDVKM. CDR3 size: 13 residues. The V gene lost 11 bases and the J gene lost 7 bases, with 21 bases spanning the gap. In nucleotides, the CDR3 is TGTGCCGGGAGGGGGGCCCCATCGTGGGAGCAGTACTTC. Translating it yields CAGRGAPSWEQYF.

This clone was picked up one time. The V call is TRBV11-3, the J call TRBJ1-1; no clear D. Trimming took off 1 base at V and 0 bases at J, with 3 bases between the two ends. Germline V lookup: CDR1 SGHNT, CDR2 YENEEA. The CDR3 is 13 residues long. The CDR3 region is CASSLVVNTEAFF. In DNA, the CDR3 is TGTGCCAGCAGCTTAGTAGTGAACACTGAAGCTTTCTTT.

The chain combines TRBV2 with TRBJ2-1, with D unclear. Trimming pared 2 bases from V and 7 bases from J, leaving 9 bases between. The CDR3 sequence is 13 residues long. Germline V gives CDR1 SNHLY, CDR2 FYNNEI. CDR3 in DNA: TGTGCCAGCAGTGAATTGCGACGGAATGAGCAGTTCTTC. Protein: CASSELRRNEQFF.

This clone was recorded only once. This sequence joins TRBV15 and TRBJ2-5, with D perhaps matching TRBD1 (5 bases). This CDR3 contains 12 residues. Looked up from germline, CDR1 is LNHNV and CDR2 is YYDKDF (reference sequence). V lost 0 bases and J 7 bases, leaving 6 bases between the germline ends. The CDR3 spells CATSRDTGTQYF. The DNA of the CDR3 is TGTGCCACCAGCAGAGACACAGGGACCCAGTACTTC.

The gene calls are TRBV7-2 and TRBJ2-1; D tentatively reads TRBD1 or TRBD2 (5 bases each). The V gene lost 1 base and the J gene lost 4 bases, with 14 bases spanning the gap. CDR3 length: 16 residues. Germline V gives CDR1 SGHTA, CDR2 FQGNSA. The CDR3 region has the DNA TGTGCCAGCAGCTTAGGGTGGGACCCGGGGTACAATGAGCAGTTCTTC. Its protein product is CASSLGWDPGYNEQFF.

The sample holds a few counts of this clone. The CDR3 loop is CASSRPRVGMQPQHF. The CDR3 DNA is TGTGCCAGCAGCCGTCCCAGGGTTGGGATGCAGCCCCAGCATTTT. The chain has TRBV14 and TRBJ1-5, with D possibly being TRBD1 (5 bases). The V end was cut by 4 bases, the J end by 7 bases, with 17 bases between. CDR1 and CDR2 from the germline V gene are SGHDN and FVKESK. The CDR3 extends over 15 amino acids.

The CDR3 protein is CASSFAVEAFF. CDR3 coding DNA: TGTGCCAGCAGCTTCGCAGTGGAAGCTTTCTTT. The J gene is TRBJ1-1, the V gene TRBV7-8, with D unresolved. CDR3 length equals 11 residues. The germline V gene encodes CDR1 SGHVS and CDR2 FQNEAQ. V shed 3 bases and J shed 8 bases, with 7 bases lying between them. Supplemented by reference TRBV7-8 and TRBJ1-1, the full variable domain reads GAGVSQSPRYKVAKRGQDVALRCDPISGHVSLFWYQQALGQGPEFLTYFQNEAQLDKSGLPSDRFFAERPEGSVSTLKIQRTQQEDSAVYLCASSFAVEAFFGQGTRLTVV.

This rearrangement joins TRBV5-4 to TRBJ2-3; 7 nucleotides line up with TRBD2. With 1 base clipped from V and 1 base from J, the junction kept 3 bases outside the gene matches. Per the germline V gene, CDR1 is SGHNT and CDR2 is YYREEE (reference sequence). This CDR3 spans 15 amino acids. DNA of the CDR3: TGTGCCAGCAGCTTGCTCGCGGGAGGCACAGATACGCAGTATTTT. It yields the protein CASSLLAGGTDTQYF.

This clone was seen only once. V gene TRBV2 combines with J gene TRBJ2-7; perhaps TRBD1 as D (6 bases). Trimming shortened V by 5 bases and J by 2 bases, and 16 bases separated the two germline ends. In germline, CDR1 is SNHLY, CDR2 FYNNEI. The CDR3 is 15 amino acids. CDR3 region: CASSTNRDTAYEQYF. Written as DNA, the CDR3 is TGTGCCAGCAGTACTAACCGGGACACCGCCTACGAGCAGTACTTC. The variable domain in full, with the rest retrieved from reference TRBV2 and TRBJ2-7, is EPEVTQTPSHQVTQMGQEVILRCVPISNHLYFYWYRQILGQKVEFLVSFYNNEISEKSEIFDDQFSVERPDGSNFTLKIRSTKLEDSAMYFCASSTNRDTAYEQYFGPGTRLTVT.

V is TRBV6-5 and J is TRBJ2-2; D is ambiguous. Germline lookup yields CDR1 MNHEY and CDR2 SVGAGI. V was cut by 5 bases and J by 8 bases, with 6 bases left in between. This CDR3 spans 11 amino acids. The CDR3 reads CASSTQGELFF. CDR3 nucleotides: TGTGCCAGCAGTACCCAGGGGGAGCTGTTTTTT.

The genes are TRBV28 and TRBJ2-1; no definite D call. Germline V gene lookup returns CDR1 MDHEN and CDR2 SYDVKM. The ends were cut back, 4 bases at V and 5 bases at J, with 6 bases in the middle. This CDR3 spans 12 amino acids. The CDR3 is CASSSLHNEQFF. CDR3 DNA: TGTGCCAGCAGTTCCCTACACAATGAGCAGTTCTTC.

This rearrangement joins TRBV4-1 to TRBJ2-5, with 12 bases lining up with TRBD2. The CDR3 loop spans 17 amino acids. Unmatched junction bases numbered 10, after V lost 4 bases and J lost 4 bases. Germline loops: CDR1 MGHRA, CDR2 YSYEKL. This CDR3 reads CASSPGGLAGGRETQYF. The CDR3 nucleotides are TGCGCCAGCAGCCCAGGTGGGCTAGCGGGAGGGAGAGAGACCCAGTACTTC.

The chain combines TRBV14 with TRBJ2-7, with 9 bases aligning to TRBD2. This CDR3 region has 13 residues. Germline assignment: CDR1 SGHDN and CDR2 FVKESK. V trimming: 4 bases; J trimming: 7 bases; junction bases outside the gene matches: 5. The CDR3 DNA follows: TGTGCCAGCAGCCCGGTGACTAGCGGAGAGCAGTACTTC. Translating gives CASSPVTSGEQYF.

The chain is built from TRBV29-1 and TRBJ2-6, with no clear D. The CDR3 is made up of 18 amino acids. CDR1 SQVTM and CDR2 ANQGSEA come from the germline V gene. V was shortened by 3 bases and J by 1 base, with 19 bases between the two germline ends. CDR3: CSVELESALRSGANVLTF. The CDR3 bases are TGCAGCGTTGAGCTCGAATCGGCCCTCAGGTCTGGGGCCAACGTCCTGACTTTC. The full variable domain, with the rest looked up from reference TRBV29-1 and TRBJ2-6, is SAVISQKPSRDICQRGTSLTIQCQVDSQVTMMFWYRQQPGQSLTLIATANQGSEATYESGFVIDKFPISRPNLTFSTLTVSNMSPEDSSIYLCSVELESALRSGANVLTFGAGSRLTVL.

The chain combines TRBV11-2 with TRBJ1-4; tentative D call: TRBD1 (5 bases). This CDR3 spans 12 amino acids. CDR1 is SGHAT, CDR2 FQNNGV, per germline. Trimming shortened V by 6 bases and J by 8 bases, and 10 bases separated the two germline ends. The CDR3, as DNA: TGTGCCAGCAGTCGACAGAGAGAAAAACTGTTTTTT. Translating gives CASSRQREKLFF.

This clone was seen only once. CDR3 region: CASSSPQGYTEAFF. CDR3 nucleotide sequence: TGTGCCAGCAGTAGCCCTCAGGGGTACACTGAAGCTTTCTTT. This chain links TRBV28 with TRBJ1-1; the D gene is possibly TRBD1 (6 bases). The V end was cut by 5 bases, the J end by 3 bases, with 13 bases between. The germline CDR1 and CDR2 sequences are MDHEN and SYDVKM. This CDR3 region has 14 residues.

A note on this clone: Distinct nucleotide sequences in the sample also encode this CDR3. The V call is TRBV6-5, the J call TRBJ2-7; TRBD1 matches 9 bases. Trimming cost V 5 bases and J 4 bases; bases outside gene matches: 6. This CDR3 has 14 amino acids. Germline V gives CDR1 MNHEY, CDR2 SVGAGI. The CDR3 nucleotides are TGTGCCAGCAGTCCCCCCGGACAGGGGTACGAGCAGTACTTC. Protein: CASSPPGQGYEQYF.

This chain uses TRBV5-4 with TRBJ2-5; TRBD1 agrees at 7 bases. The CDR3 runs 14 residues. Germline CDR1 and CDR2: SGHNT and YYREEE (reference sequence). Trimming at V came to 5 bases and at J to 5 bases, leaving 9 bases not matched to a gene. The CDR3 DNA reads TGTGCCAGCAGATTCTGGACAGGAGAGGAGACCCAGTACTTC. Amino acid sequence: CASRFWTGEETQYF. Looking up the rest from reference TRBV5-4 and TRBJ2-5 gives the full variable domain: ETGVTQSPTHLIKTRGQQVTLRCSSQSGHNTVSWYQQALGQGPQFIFQYYREEENGRGNFPPRFSGLQFPNYSSELNVNALELDDSALYLCASRFWTGEETQYFGPGTRLLVL.

The chain recombines TRBV14 with TRBJ1-3; D might be TRBD1 (5 bases). The CDR3 loop spans 15 amino acids. Germline V gene lookup returns CDR1 SGHDN and CDR2 FVKESK. Trimming stripped 4 bases from V and 0 bases from J, with 10 bases between. The CDR3 nucleotides read TGTGCCAGCAGCCGCCGACAGAGCTCTGGAAACACCATATATTTT. Its protein product is CASSRRQSSGNTIYF. Full variable domain (remainder filled in from reference TRBV14 and TRBJ1-3): EAGVTQFPSHSVIEKGQTVTLRCDPISGHDNLYWYRRVMGKEIKFLLHFVKESKQDESGMPNNRFLAERTGGTYSTLKVQPAELEDSGVYFCASSRRQSSGNTIYFGEGSWLTVV.

V gene TRBV6-1 combines with J gene TRBJ1-5; TRBD1 aligns across 8 bases. The CDR3 is made up of 15 amino acids. The germline V gene has CDR1 MNHNS and CDR2 SASEGT. The junction had 8 bases not matched to a gene; V was cut back by 5 bases and J by 5 bases. The CDR3 DNA reads as TGTGCCAGCAGTACTCACAGGGGGATAGATCAGCCCCAGCATTTT. Amino acids: CASSTHRGIDQPQHF.

On this clone: Other DNA sequences in the sample encode the same CDR3. The chain employs TRBV18 and TRBJ2-7, with 7 bases lining up with TRBD1. CDR1 KGHSH and CDR2 LQKENI come from the germline V gene. V shed 3 bases and J 2 bases; nucleotides not matched to a gene: 4. CDR3 length equals 14 residues. The CDR3 region is CASSPRDRTYEQYF. The CDR3 DNA sequence: TGTGCCAGCTCACCCCGGGACAGAACCTACGAGCAGTACTTC.

The V call is TRBV28, the J call TRBJ1-5; D uncertain. Germline CDR1 MDHEN, CDR2 SYDVKM. The CDR3 contains 16 residues. Trimming removed 1 base from V and 0 bases from J, with 10 bases in between. CDR3 nucleotides: TGTGCCAGCAGTTTATCCCAGACTTATAGCAATCAGCCCCAGCATTTT. Residues: CASSLSQTYSNQPQHF.

The chain employs TRBV15 and TRBJ2-7; D is unresolved. Germline V gene lookup returns CDR1 LNHNV and CDR2 YYDKDF (reference sequence). Trimming shortened V by 0 bases and J by 4 bases, and 13 bases separated the two germline ends. The CDR3 covers 15 residues. The CDR3: CATSRDRQWVYEQYF. DNA of the CDR3: TGTGCCACCAGCAGAGATCGGCAGTGGGTATACGAGCAGTACTTC.

The V and J genes are TRBV2 and TRBJ1-2; no firm D call. Germline V gene lookup returns CDR1 SNHLY and CDR2 FYNNEI. Trimming left V 6 bases short and J 7 bases short, with 9 bases between. The CDR3 contains 11 residues. CDR3 nucleotides: TGTGCCAGCAGCCTTACAGTTGGCTACACCTTC. This sequence encodes CASSLTVGYTF.

This sequence joins TRBV29-1 and TRBJ2-7, with D perhaps matching TRBD1 (6 bases). Trimming cost V 5 bases and J 2 bases, with 13 bases left between them. CDR1 SQVTM and CDR2 ANQGSEA come from the germline V gene. The CDR3 is made up of 13 amino acids. The DNA for the CDR3 is TGCAGCGTTAGTGACAGGACGACCTACGAGCAGTACTTC. It encodes CSVSDRTTYEQYF.

The genes are TRBV5-8 and TRBJ1-2; D might be TRBD1 (5 bases). The CDR3 covers 14 residues. Looked up from germline, CDR1 is SGHTS and CDR2 is YDEGEE. V was shortened by 1 base and J by 4 bases, with 11 bases between the two germline ends. The DNA of the CDR3 is TGTGCCAGCAGCTTGTTACAGGTCGCCTATGGCTACACCTTC. Its protein is CASSLLQVAYGYTF. Full variable domain (missing parts from reference TRBV5-8 and TRBJ1-2): EAGVTQSPTHLIKTRGQQATLRCSPISGHTSVYWYQQALGLGLQFLLWYDEGEERNRGNFPPRFSGRQFPNYSSELNVNALELEDSALYLCASSLLQVAYGYTFGSGTRLTVV.

This clone turned up a few times. The J gene is TRBJ1-1, the V gene TRBV7-3; a possible D gene is TRBD1 (6 bases). V lost 7 bases and J 1 base, leaving 10 bases between the germline ends. The CDR3 loop spans 13 amino acids. Germline V gene lookup returns CDR1 SGHTA and CDR2 FQGTGA. CDR3 sequence reads: CASKARGNTEAFF. CDR3 DNA sequence: TGTGCCAGCAAGGCCAGGGGGAACACTGAAGCTTTCTTT.

The chain joins TRBV11-2 to TRBJ1-2, with D maybe TRBD1 (5 bases). The germline V and J ends were trimmed by 5 bases and 4 bases, with 17 bases remaining between them. This CDR3 has 15 amino acids. Germline CDR1 and CDR2: SGHAT and FQNNGV. This chain's CDR3 is CASSPLTDPGYGYTF. The CDR3 DNA sequence: TGTGCCAGCAGCCCCTTGACAGACCCAGGCTATGGCTACACCTTC.